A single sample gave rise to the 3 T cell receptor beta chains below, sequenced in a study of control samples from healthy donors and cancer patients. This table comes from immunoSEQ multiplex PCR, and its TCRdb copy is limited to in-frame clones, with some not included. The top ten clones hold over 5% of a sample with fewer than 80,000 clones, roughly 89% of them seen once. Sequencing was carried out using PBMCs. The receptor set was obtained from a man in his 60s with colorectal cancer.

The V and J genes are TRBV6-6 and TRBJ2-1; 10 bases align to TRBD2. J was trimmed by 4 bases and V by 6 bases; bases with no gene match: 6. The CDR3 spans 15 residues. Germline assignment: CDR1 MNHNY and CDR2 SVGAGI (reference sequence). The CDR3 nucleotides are TGTGCCAGCAGAAGGAGCGGGGGGGATTACAATGAGCAGTTCTTC. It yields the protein CASRRSGGDYNEQFF.

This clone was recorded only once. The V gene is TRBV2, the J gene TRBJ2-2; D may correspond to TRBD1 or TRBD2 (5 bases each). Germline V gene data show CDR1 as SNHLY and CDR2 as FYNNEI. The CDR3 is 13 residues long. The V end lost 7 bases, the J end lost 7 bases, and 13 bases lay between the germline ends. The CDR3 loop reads CASKSEGFGELFF. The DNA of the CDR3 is TGTGCCAGCAAAAGCGAGGGGTTCGGGGAGCTGTTTTTT.

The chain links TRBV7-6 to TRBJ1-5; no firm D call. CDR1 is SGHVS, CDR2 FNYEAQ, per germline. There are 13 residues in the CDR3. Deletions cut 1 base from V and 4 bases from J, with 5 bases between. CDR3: CASSLGRNQPQHF. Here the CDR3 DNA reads TGTGCCAGCAGCTTAGGAAGGAATCAGCCCCAGCATTTT.